The rows below give T cell receptor beta chains drawn from one sample of a study of blood T cell repertoires in COVID-19. Assay used: immunoSEQ multiplex PCR; TCRdb lists only in-frame clones, some missing. The repertoire has 150,000 to 200,000 clones, almost 80% of them found once; the top ten carry 15% to 20%. Sequences were obtained from PBMCs or T cells enriched from blood (not recorded which). All receptors derive from a woman between 45 and 60 years old who had recovered from COVID-19. Both conserved end residues are part of each CDR3. D genes are given only for firm matches. Clone size is not always given. Where it is, it says once, few, many or a class for expanded clones.

clone size	V gene	D gene	J gene	CDR3 DNA	CDR3 protein
NA	TRBV6-5	NA	TRBJ2-3	TGTGCCAGCAGTTATAGCGGAGTCCGCACAGATACGCAGTATTTT	CASSYSGVRTDTQYF
NA	TRBV19	NA	TRBJ1-3	TGTGCCAGTAGTATTCCGGGGGACTACATAATCTCTGGAAACACCATATATTTT	CASSIPGDYIISGNTIYF
once	TRBV4-1	TRBD1	TRBJ1-5	TGCGCCAGCAGCCAAGATCCGGCAGGGGGCCAGCCCCAGCATTTT	CASSQDPAGGQPQHF
NA	TRBV28	TRBD1	TRBJ2-7	TGTGCCACCGTACCGGGACAGGGCTACGAGCAGTACTTC	CATVPGQGYEQYF
NA	TRBV9	NA	TRBJ1-6	TGTGCCAGCAGCGTAGGCACAGACTATAATTCACCCCTCCACTTT	CASSVGTDYNSPLHF
NA	TRBV24-1	NA	TRBJ2-1	TGTGCCACCAGTGACTCCCGGGAGAGAAAGCAGTTCTTC	CATSDSRERKQFF
NA	TRBV30	NA	TRBJ1-1	TGTGCCTGGAGTGGAGAGGGCCGGAACACTGAAGCTTTCTTT	CAWSGEGRNTEAFF
few	TRBV5-6	TRBD1	TRBJ1-5	TGTGCCAGCAGCTCCAAGGTTGGGACAGATAATCAGCCCCAGCATTTT	CASSSKVGTDNQPQHF
few	TRBV5-4	TRBD1	TRBJ2-3	TGTGCCAGCAGCTTGATGGGACAGGGTGCAGATACGCAGTATTTT	CASSLMGQGADTQYF
NA	TRBV24-1	TRBD1	TRBJ1-2	TGTGCCACCAGCCCCGGACAGGTTGGTCCGGGCTTACATGGCTACACCTTC	CATSPGQVGPGLHGYTF
NA	TRBV7-9	TRBD2	TRBJ2-1	TGTGCCAGCAGCTTAGCGGGGACTAGCGGTTTCAATGAGCAGTTCTTC	CASSLAGTSGFNEQFF
NA	TRBV10-1	NA	TRBJ1-1	TGCGCCACCAGTAATCCAGGGAACACTGAAGCTTTCTTT	CATSNPGNTEAFF
NA	TRBV7-2	NA	TRBJ1-1	TGTGCCAGCAGGGAAAAAAACAGGAACACTGAAGCTTTCTTT	CASREKNRNTEAFF
NA	TRBV7-2	TRBD2	TRBJ2-4	TGTGCCAGCAGCTCACAACTGGGACTAGCGGGAGTTTCCAAAAACATTCAGTACTTC	CASSSQLGLAGVSKNIQYF